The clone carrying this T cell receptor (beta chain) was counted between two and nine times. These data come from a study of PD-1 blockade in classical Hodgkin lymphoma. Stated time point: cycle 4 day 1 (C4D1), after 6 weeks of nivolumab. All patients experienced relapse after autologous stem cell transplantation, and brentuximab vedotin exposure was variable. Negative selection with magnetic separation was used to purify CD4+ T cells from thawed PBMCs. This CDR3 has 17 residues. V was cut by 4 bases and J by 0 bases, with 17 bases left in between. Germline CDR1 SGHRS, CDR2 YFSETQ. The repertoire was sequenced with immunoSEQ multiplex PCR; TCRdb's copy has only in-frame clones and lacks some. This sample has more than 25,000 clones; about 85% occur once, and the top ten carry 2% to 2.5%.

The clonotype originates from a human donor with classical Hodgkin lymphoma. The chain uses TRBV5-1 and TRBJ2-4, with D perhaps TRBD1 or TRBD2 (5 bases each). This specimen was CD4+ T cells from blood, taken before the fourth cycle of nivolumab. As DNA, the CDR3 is TGCGCCAGCAGCGGGGGTGGGGCCTTACTAGCCAAAAACATTCAGTACTTC. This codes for CASSGGGALLAKNIQYF.